A single sample is the source of the 9 T cell receptor beta chains below, sequenced in a study of blood T cell repertoires in COVID-19. Generated by immunoSEQ multiplex PCR, the TCRdb table keeps only in-frame clones and is missing some. Here the sample spans roughly 190,000 clones, 88% being singletons. The sequenced sample consisted of peripheral blood. These receptors were obtained from a man aged 35-49 years with active or convalescent COVID-19.

The rearrangement joins TRBV18 to TRBJ2-5; 8 bases are shared with TRBD2. The CDR3 spans 14 residues. Per the germline V gene, CDR1 is KGHSH and CDR2 is LQKENI. Trimming took 3 bases from V and 4 from J; bases not matched to a gene: 4. CDR3 DNA: TGTGCCAGCTCACCGGGGACTAGTGTAGAGACCCAGTACTTC. Its protein is CASSPGTSVETQYF.

This chain connects TRBV28 to TRBJ2-7; D uncertain. There are 15 residues in the CDR3. The germline V gene has CDR1 MDHEN and CDR2 SYDVKM. The V end was cut by 6 bases, the J end by 0 bases, with 15 bases between. The CDR3 bases are TGTGCCAGCAGCCCCCGGTTAATACGCTCCTACGAGCAGTACTTC. Its translation is CASSPRLIRSYEQYF.

This clone was counted only a few times. The gene calls are TRBV27 and TRBJ2-7; tentatively, D is TRBD1 (5 bases). Deletions cut 3 bases from V and 4 bases from J, with 16 bases between. The CDR3 is made up of 15 amino acids. Germline CDR1 and CDR2: MNHEY and SMNVEV (reference sequence). DNA of the CDR3: TGTGCCAGCAGTTTGATCATGACAGAGGAGTACGAGCAGTACTTC. This translates into CASSLIMTEEYEQYF.

A few counts support this clone. V is TRBV7-9 and J is TRBJ2-3; D gene ambiguous. The CDR3 has 15 residues. V dropped 5 bases and J dropped 4 bases, with 16 bases sitting between them. Germline assignment: CDR1 SEHNR and CDR2 FQNEAQ (reference sequence). CDR3 sequence reads: CASSHPLMAPDTQYF. CDR3 nucleotides: TGTGCCAGCAGCCACCCTTTAATGGCCCCAGATACGCAGTATTTT.

The chain is built from TRBV29-1 and TRBJ1-1, with TRBD1 matching over 8 bases. With 6 bases clipped from V and 5 bases from J, the junction kept 5 bases outside the gene matches. The germline CDR1 and CDR2 sequences are SQVTM and ANQGSEA. The CDR3 sequence is 12 residues long. CDR3 sequence: CSVLNRGTEAFF. The CDR3 DNA reads as TGCAGCGTACTAAACAGGGGGACTGAAGCTTTCTTT.

The chain combines TRBV7-3 with TRBJ1-1; no reliable D call. The CDR3 length is 15 residues. Germline assignment: CDR1 SGHTA and CDR2 FQGTGA. V was cut by 2 bases and J by 8 bases, with 18 bases left in between. The CDR3 coding sequence is TGTGCCAGCAGCTTATTTGGCCCCGCAACGTTGGAAGCTTTCTTT. It is translated as CASSLFGPATLEAFF.

This sequence joins TRBV10-3 and TRBJ2-7, with 8 bases matching TRBD1. Germline values: CDR1 ENHRY, CDR2 SYGVKD. The CDR3 runs 15 residues. V shed 6 bases, J shed 2 bases, and the junction held 9 bases outside the gene matches. CDR3 DNA: TGTGCCATCAGCGACCCGGGACAGGTAACCTACGAGCAGTACTTC. This sequence encodes CAISDPGQVTYEQYF.

In this sample, this clone turned up a few times. The chain has TRBV9 and TRBJ1-1; weak D call: TRBD1 (5 bases). Germline V gene sequence: CDR1 SGDLS, CDR2 YYNGEE. Trimming took 0 bases from V and 0 from J, leaving 6 bases between them. The CDR3 contains 14 residues. The CDR3 nucleotides are TGTGCCAGCAGCGTAGGGACACTGAACACTGAAGCTTTCTTT. Translating it yields CASSVGTLNTEAFF.

The DNA for the CDR3 is TGTGCCAGCAGGGCGGGGGGAAACACTGAAGCTTTCTTT. Its protein product is CASRAGGNTEAFF. The rearrangement links TRBV6-5 to TRBJ1-1, with D perhaps matching TRBD1 (5 bases). The V end lost 6 bases, the J end lost 2 bases, and 10 bases lay between the germline ends. Germline V gene lookup returns CDR1 MNHEY and CDR2 SVGAGI. The CDR3 is made up of 13 amino acids.